The following is a TCR beta chain sequence with its context. The target antigen is unknown. This record comes from a study of T cells in localized non-small cell lung cancer. Lacking atypia, the adjacent lung had been sampled at least 2 cm away from the tumor margin. Profiled with immunoSEQ multiplex PCR; TCRdb holds only in-frame clones, not every one. The table includes 900 to 1,000 clones, roughly a quarter detected once. Looked up from germline, CDR1 is MDHEN and CDR2 is SYDVKM. Trimming cost V 10 bases and J 6 bases, with 27 bases left between them. The CDR3 is 16 residues long. General study points: Appearance in adjacent lung was seen for a median around 55 of the top 100 tumor clones.

The J gene is TRBJ1-2, the V gene TRBV28; D is uncertain. This receptor was taken from a woman between 35 and 75 years old with stage III lung adenocarcinoma. The source material was normal lung tissue next to the tumor, sampled before any cancer treatment. CDR3 bases: TGTGCCATCAAACACCTCACGAAGGAAAGGGAAGATGGCTACACCTTC. It yields the protein CAIKHLTKEREDGYTF.